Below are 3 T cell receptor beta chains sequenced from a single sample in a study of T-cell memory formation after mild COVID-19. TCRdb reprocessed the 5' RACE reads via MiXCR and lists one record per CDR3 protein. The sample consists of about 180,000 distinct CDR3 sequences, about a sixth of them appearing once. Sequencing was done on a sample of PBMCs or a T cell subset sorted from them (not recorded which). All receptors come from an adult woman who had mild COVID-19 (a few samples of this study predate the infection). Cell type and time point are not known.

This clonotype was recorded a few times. The CDR3: CASSQNLGGEQYF. The CDR3 nucleotides are TGTGCCAGCAGCCAAAACCTTGGTGGCGAGCAGTACTTC. The chain recombines TRBV3-1 with TRBJ2-7; D call uncertain. The germline V and J ends were trimmed by 2 bases and 6 bases, with 11 bases remaining between them. The V gene's germline CDR1 is LGHDT and CDR2 YNNKEL (reference sequence). The CDR3 runs to 13 residues.

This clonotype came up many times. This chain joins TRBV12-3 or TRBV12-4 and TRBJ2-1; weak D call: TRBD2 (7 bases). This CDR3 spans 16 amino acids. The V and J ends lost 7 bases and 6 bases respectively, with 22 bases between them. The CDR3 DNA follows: TGTGCCAGCAACCTCGGCGGGGGCAGGGTACTCAATGAGCAGTTCTTC. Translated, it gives CASNLGGGRVLNEQFF.

CDR3 in amino acids: CASMGGSVRNEQFF. The CDR3, as DNA: TGTGCCAGCATGGGCGGGAGCGTCCGCAATGAGCAGTTCTTC. The chain employs TRBV2 and TRBJ2-1; 7 bases agree with TRBD2. The trim removed 7 bases at V and 6 bases at J, leaving 9 bases unmatched. CDR1 is SNHLY and CDR2 is FYNNEI in the germline V gene. The CDR3 is 14 residues long.